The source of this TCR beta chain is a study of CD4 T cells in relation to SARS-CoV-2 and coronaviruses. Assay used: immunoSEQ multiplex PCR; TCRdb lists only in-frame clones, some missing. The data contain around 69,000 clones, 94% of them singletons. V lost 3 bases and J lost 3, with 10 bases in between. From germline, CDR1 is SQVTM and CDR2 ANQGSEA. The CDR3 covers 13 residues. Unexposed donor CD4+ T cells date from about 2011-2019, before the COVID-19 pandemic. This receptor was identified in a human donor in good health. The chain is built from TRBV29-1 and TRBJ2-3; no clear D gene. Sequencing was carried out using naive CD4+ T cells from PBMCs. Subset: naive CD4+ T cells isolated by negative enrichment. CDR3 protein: CSVDGRSTDTQYF. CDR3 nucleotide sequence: TGCAGCGTTGATGGCAGGTCTACAGATACGCAGTATTTT.